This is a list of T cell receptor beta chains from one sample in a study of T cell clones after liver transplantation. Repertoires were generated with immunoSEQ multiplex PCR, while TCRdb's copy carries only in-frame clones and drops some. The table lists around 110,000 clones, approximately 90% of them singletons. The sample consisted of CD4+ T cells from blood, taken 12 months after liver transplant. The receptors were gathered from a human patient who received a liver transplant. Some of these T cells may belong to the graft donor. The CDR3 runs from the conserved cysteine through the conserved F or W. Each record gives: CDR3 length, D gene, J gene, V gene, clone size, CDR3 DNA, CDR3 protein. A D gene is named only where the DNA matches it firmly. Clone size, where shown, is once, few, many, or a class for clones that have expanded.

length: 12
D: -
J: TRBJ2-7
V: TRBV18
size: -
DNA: TGTGCCAGCTCACCTGTCGATAGGTCCCAGTACTTC
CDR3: CASSPVDRSQYF

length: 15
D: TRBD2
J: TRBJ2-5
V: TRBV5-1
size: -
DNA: TGCGCCAGCAGCACGACTAGCGGGAGCACAGAGACCCAGTACTTC
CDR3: CASSTTSGSTETQYF

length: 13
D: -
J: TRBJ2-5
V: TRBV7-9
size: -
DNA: TGTGCCAGCAGCCGATCATTCAGGGAGACCCAGTACTTC
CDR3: CASSRSFRETQYF

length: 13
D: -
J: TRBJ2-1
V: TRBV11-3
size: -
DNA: TGTGCCAGCAGCCCGGAAGGGCGGGGTGAGCAGTTCTTC
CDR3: CASSPEGRGEQFF

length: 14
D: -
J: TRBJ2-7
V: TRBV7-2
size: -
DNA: TGTGCCAGCAAAACTGCGGGTAGGACCTACGAGCAGTACTTC
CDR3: CASKTAGRTYEQYF

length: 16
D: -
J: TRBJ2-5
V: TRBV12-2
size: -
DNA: TGTGCAAGTCGCTTAGATGAGCCGGGTGCGGGAGAGACCCAGTACTTC
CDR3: CASRLDEPGAGETQYF

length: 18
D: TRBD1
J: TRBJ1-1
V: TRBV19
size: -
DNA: TGTGCCAGTAGTGGCCGGGACAGGGGGAATCGGGGGAACACTGAAGCTTTCTTT
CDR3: CASSGRDRGNRGNTEAFF

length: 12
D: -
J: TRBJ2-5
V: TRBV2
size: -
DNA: TGTGCCAGCAGTGGCCACCAAGAGACCCAGTACTTC
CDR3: CASSGHQETQYF

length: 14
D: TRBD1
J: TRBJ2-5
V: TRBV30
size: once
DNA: TGTGCCTGGATGGGGAAGGACAGGGTGGAGACCCAGTACTTC
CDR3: CAWMGKDRVETQYF

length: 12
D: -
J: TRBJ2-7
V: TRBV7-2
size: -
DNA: TGTGCCAGCAGCTTACAGGGCTACGAGCAGTACTTC
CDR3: CASSLQGYEQYF

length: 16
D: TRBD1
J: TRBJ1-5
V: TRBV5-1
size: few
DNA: TGCGCCAGCAGCCCGACAGGGCCGGGTCGCAATCAGCCCCAGCATTTT
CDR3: CASSPTGPGRNQPQHF

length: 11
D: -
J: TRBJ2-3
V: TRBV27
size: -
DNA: TGTGCCAGCGCGGGGCGAGATACGCAGTATTTT
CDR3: CASAGRDTQYF

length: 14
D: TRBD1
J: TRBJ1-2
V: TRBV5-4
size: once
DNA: TGTGCCAGCAGCCCGCCGCAGGGGGCAGATGGCTACACCTTC
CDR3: CASSPPQGADGYTF

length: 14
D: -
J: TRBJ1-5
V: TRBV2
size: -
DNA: TGTGCCAGCAGTAAGGAGGGGTTAGGGCAGCCCCAGCATTTT
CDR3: CASSKEGLGQPQHF

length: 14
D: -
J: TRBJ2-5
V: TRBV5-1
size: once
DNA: TGCGCCAGCAGCTCACAGGGTTTCCAAGAGACCCAGTACTTC
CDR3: CASSSQGFQETQYF

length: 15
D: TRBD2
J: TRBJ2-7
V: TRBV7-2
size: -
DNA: TGTGCCAGCAGCTTAGTCAGCGGGAGCTCCTACGAGCAGTACTTC
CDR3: CASSLVSGSSYEQYF